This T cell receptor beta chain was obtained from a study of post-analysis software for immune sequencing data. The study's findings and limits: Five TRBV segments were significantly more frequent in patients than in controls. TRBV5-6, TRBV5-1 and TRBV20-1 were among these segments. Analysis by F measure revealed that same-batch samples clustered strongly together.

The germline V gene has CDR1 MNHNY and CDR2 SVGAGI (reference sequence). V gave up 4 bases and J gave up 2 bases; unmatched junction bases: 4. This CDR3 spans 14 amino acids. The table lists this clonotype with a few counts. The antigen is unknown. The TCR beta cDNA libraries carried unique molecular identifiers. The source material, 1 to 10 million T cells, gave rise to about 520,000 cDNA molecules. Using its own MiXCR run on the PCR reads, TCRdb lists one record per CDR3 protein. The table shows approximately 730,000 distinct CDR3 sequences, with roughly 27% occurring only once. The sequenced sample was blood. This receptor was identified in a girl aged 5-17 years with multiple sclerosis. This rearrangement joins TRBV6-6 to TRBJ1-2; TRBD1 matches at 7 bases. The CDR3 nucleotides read TGTGCCAGCAGTTTCCCACAGGGGAACTATGGCTACACCTTC. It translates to CASSFPQGNYGYTF.